The 8 T cell receptor beta chains reported below all come from one sample, sequenced in a study of cytomegalovirus exposure and HLA in healthy donors. Assay: immunoSEQ multiplex PCR; the TCRdb copy retains only in-frame clones and omits some. This sample has about 110,000 clones; approximately 86% occur once, and the top ten carry 4%. Material: PBMCs. These receptors all come from a young woman in good health and CMV-seropositive.

The V gene is TRBV2, the J gene TRBJ1-5; D gene unclear. Germline-derived CDR1 and CDR2 are SNHLY and FYNNEI. The V end was cut by 4 bases, the J end by 0 bases, with 7 bases between. The CDR3 has 14 residues. CDR3 coding DNA: TGTGCCAGCAGTGTTTCTAATAGCAATCAGCCCCAGCATTTT. Residues: CASSVSNSNQPQHF. Filled out from reference TRBV2 and TRBJ1-5, the complete variable domain reads EPEVTQTPSHQVTQMGQEVILRCVPISNHLYFYWYRQILGQKVEFLVSFYNNEISEKSEIFDDQFSVERPDGSNFTLKIRSTKLEDSAMYFCASSVSNSNQPQHFGDGTRLSIL.

The rearrangement joins TRBV5-1 to TRBJ2-1; 11 bases agree with TRBD2. The V segment lost 4 bases and the J segment 4 bases; nucleotides outside the gene matches: 4. CDR3 length equals 15 residues. From germline, CDR1 is SGHRS and CDR2 YFSETQ. CDR3 DNA sequence: TGCGCCAGCAGCCCTCTAGCGGGAGGATACAATGAGCAGTTCTTC. This sequence encodes CASSPLAGGYNEQFF.

This clone came up a few times. The chain combines TRBV10-3 with TRBJ2-2; D gene ambiguous. V lost 7 bases, J lost 0 bases, and 9 bases lay in between. CDR3 length equals 14 residues. CDR1 and CDR2 from the germline V gene are ENHRY and SYGVKD. The CDR3, as DNA: TGTGCCATCAAGTCAGGTTCGAACACCGGGGAGCTGTTTTTT. Its protein product is CAIKSGSNTGELFF.

The chain recombines TRBV28 with TRBJ2-6; weak D call: TRBD1 (5 bases). The V gene lost 3 bases and the J gene lost 2 bases, with 14 bases spanning the gap. This CDR3 is 17 amino acids long. CDR1 and CDR2 from the germline V gene are MDHEN and SYDVKM. The CDR3 DNA reads TGTGCCAGCAGTTTCCCCATGGGCAGGGCTGGGGCCAACGTCCTGACTTTC. It encodes CASSFPMGRAGANVLTF.

J is TRBJ2-1 and V is TRBV7-6, with 7 bases that match TRBD2. Trimming took 7 bases from V and 7 from J; bases not matched to a gene: 10. In germline, CDR1 is SGHVS, CDR2 FNYEAQ. The CDR3 runs 14 residues. CDR3 bases: TGTGCCAGCACCCCTCTGGGAGGGCGGAATGAGCAGTTCTTC. Amino acids: CASTPLGGRNEQFF.

The rearrangement links TRBV28 to TRBJ2-7; no definite D call. CDR3 length: 15 residues. Germline CDR1 MDHEN, CDR2 SYDVKM. V was clipped by 4 bases and J by 7 bases, with 20 bases between them. The CDR3 DNA is TGTGCCAGCAGTTCCTATCTTCCCGTATCGCGGGAGCAGTACTTC. Translating it yields CASSSYLPVSREQYF.

This clone was found a few times. Other DNA sequences within the sample encode an identical CDR3. The chain combines TRBV6-6 with TRBJ2-7; D not resolved. V was clipped by 5 bases and J by 0 bases, with 8 bases between them. Germline V gives CDR1 MNHNY, CDR2 SVGAGI (reference sequence). The CDR3 is 13 amino acids. CDR3 in DNA: TGTGCCAGCAGTGGTGAGGTCTCCTACGAGCAGTACTTC. Translation: CASSGEVSYEQYF.

The V and J genes are TRBV5-4 and TRBJ2-2, with TRBD2 matching over 7 bases. CDR1 is SGHNT, CDR2 YYREEE, per germline (reference sequence). Unmatched junction bases numbered 8, after V lost 2 bases and J lost 1 base. The CDR3 sequence is 17 residues long. The CDR3: CASSFGRLAENTGELFF. DNA of the CDR3: TGTGCCAGCAGCTTTGGGCGACTAGCCGAGAACACCGGGGAGCTGTTTTTT.